Listed here are 20 T cell receptor beta chains from one sample, sequenced in a study of cytomegalovirus exposure and HLA in healthy donors. Vbeta (60) and Jbeta (13) primers were used in the PCR. Clones were sequenced by immunoSEQ multiplex PCR, and TCRdb holds only the in-frame ones, with some missing. The table includes about 180,000 clones, 75% to 85% detected once. The material sequenced was PBMCs. These receptors all come from a woman in her fifties or sixties in good health and CMV-seropositive.

In its sample, this clone was seen a few times. The chain is built from TRBV5-1 and TRBJ1-1; 10 positions match TRBD1. Unmatched junction bases numbered 8, after V lost 4 bases and J lost 5 bases. Germline V gives CDR1 SGHRS, CDR2 YFSETQ. The CDR3 extends over 15 amino acids. Written as DNA, the CDR3 is TGCGCCAGCAGCATTCAAGCGGGACAGGGGACTGAAGCTTTCTTT. This translates into CASSIQAGQGTEAFF. The full variable domain, in which reference TRBV5-1 and TRBJ1-1 provide the parts outside the CDR3, is KAGVTQTPRYLIKTRGQQVTLSCSPISGHRSVSWYQQTPGQGLQFLFEYFSETQRNKGNFPGRFSGRQFSNSRSEMNVSTLELGDSALYLCASSIQAGQGTEAFFGQGTRLTVV.

V and J are TRBV28 and TRBJ2-7, with 7 positions matching TRBD2. V trimming: 7 bases; J trimming: 2 bases; junction bases outside the gene matches: 8. The CDR3 extends over 14 amino acids. The germline CDR1 and CDR2 sequences are MDHEN and SYDVKM. The CDR3 DNA follows: TGTGCCAGCACCCTTAGTCGGGGGGCCTACGAGCAGTACTTC. This translates into CASTLSRGAYEQYF.

The CDR3 sequence is CASSDSEYWKGASNQPQHF. CDR3 coding DNA: TGTGCCAGCAGTGACTCCGAGTACTGGAAGGGGGCTAGCAATCAGCCCCAGCATTTT. The chain uses TRBV6-4 and TRBJ1-5, with 7 nucleotides matching TRBD1. The CDR3 has 19 residues. Losses at the gene ends were 0 bases for V and 0 bases for J; bases not matched to a gene: 11. The germline V gene encodes CDR1 MRHNA and CDR2 SNTAGT.

This clone was counted between two and nine times. The chain joins TRBV5-6 to TRBJ2-2; 7 bases are shared with TRBD1. CDR3 length equals 16 residues. Germline trimming cut 2 bases from V and 0 bases from J; bases unmatched to any gene: 4. The germline CDR1 and CDR2 sequences are SGHDT and YYEEEE. The DNA for the CDR3 is TGTGCCAGCAGCTTACCGGGACAGCCGAACACCGGGGAGCTGTTTTTT. Translation: CASSLPGQPNTGELFF.

The chain uses TRBV4-2 and TRBJ2-3; TRBD1 aligns across 9 bases. The junction had 6 bases not matched to a gene; V was cut back by 1 base and J by 4 bases. The germline V gene encodes CDR1 LGHNA and CDR2 YNFKEQ. The CDR3 extends over 16 amino acids. CDR3 sequence (DNA): TGTGCCAGCAGCCAAGTCGGAGGGACAGGGCCAGATACGCAGTATTTT. The encoded protein is CASSQVGGTGPDTQYF.

J is TRBJ2-7 and V is TRBV5-4, with 9 positions matching TRBD1. Germline CDR1 and CDR2: SGHNT and YYREEE (reference sequence). V was clipped by 2 bases and J by 5 bases; unmatched bases: 11. The CDR3 loop spans 16 amino acids. CDR3 nucleotides: TGTGCCAGCAGCTTCCTACCGGGACAGGGTATACACGAGCAGTACTTC. This encodes CASSFLPGQGIHEQYF.

This rearrangement joins TRBV27 to TRBJ1-6; TRBD1 is a possible D gene (6 bases). V lost 3 bases to trimming and J lost 6 bases, with 18 bases between them. Germline V CDR1 and CDR2: MNHEY, SMNVEV (reference sequence). CDR3 length equals 17 residues. The CDR3, as DNA: TGTGCCAGCAGTTTTAGGGGGATTGGGGGTCGTAATTCACCCCTCCACTTT. Translating it yields CASSFRGIGGRNSPLHF.

Points on this clone: One junction end does not reproduce the germline sequence, and a read error may be involved. The chain has TRBV4-2 and TRBJ2-6; TRBD1 matches at 7 bases. CDR3 length: 18 residues. From germline, CDR1 is LGHNA and CDR2 YNFKEQ. CDR3 sequence: CASSQGDSGPSGANGLTF. CDR3 DNA sequence: TGTGCCAGCAGCCAAGGGGACAGCGGCCCCTCTGGGGCCAACGGCCTGACTTTC.

This rearrangement joins TRBV5-6 to TRBJ2-5; TRBD2 matches at 8 bases. Near its end, the DNA agrees better with TRBJ2-7, so the J call may be wrong. Germline V gene data show CDR1 as SGHDT and CDR2 as YYEEEE. The CDR3 covers 14 residues. The CDR3 nucleotides are TGTGCCAGCAGCTCGGGACTAGTGTGGAACGAGCAGTACTTC. This codes for CASSSGLVWNEQYF.

This clone was observed once. The V and J genes are TRBV7-2 and TRBJ2-5, with D perhaps TRBD2 (7 bases). The length of the CDR3 is 14 residues. V shed 0 bases and J shed 5 bases, with 10 bases lying between them. Per germline, CDR1 SGHTA and CDR2 FQGNSA. The CDR3 DNA reads as TGTGCCAGCAGCTTAGCGGCGGGGGCGGAGACCCAGTACTTC. Encoded protein: CASSLAAGAETQYF.

The chain couples TRBV25-1 to TRBJ1-5; D gene ambiguous. This CDR3 contains 15 residues. The germline V gene has CDR1 MGHDK and CDR2 SYGVNS. The V gene lost 3 bases and the J gene lost 0 bases, with 9 bases spanning the gap. The CDR3 nucleotides read TGTGCCAGCAGTGATGACGGACTTAGCAATCAGCCCCAGCATTTT. Translating it yields CASSDDGLSNQPQHF. The complete variable domain, with remaining parts taken from reference TRBV25-1 and TRBJ1-5, reads EADIYQTPRYLVIGTGKKITLECSQTMGHDKMYWYQQDPGMELHLIHYSYGVNSTEKGDLSSESTVSRIRTEHFPLTLESARPSHTSQYLCASSDDGLSNQPQHFGDGTRLSIL.

The gene calls are TRBV28 and TRBJ1-2, with a weak D call TRBD1 (6 bases). Germline values: CDR1 MDHEN, CDR2 SYDVKM. This CDR3 has 13 residues. V was shortened by 2 bases and J by 7 bases, with 11 bases between the two germline ends. The CDR3 loop is CASSLEAGAGYTF. CDR3 in DNA: TGTGCCAGCAGTTTAGAGGCAGGGGCTGGCTACACCTTC.

V gene TRBV9 combines with J gene TRBJ2-7; 9 bases are shared with TRBD2. Germline V CDR1 and CDR2: SGDLS, YYNGEE. V trimming: 4 bases; J trimming: 5 bases; junction bases outside the gene matches: 4. The CDR3 runs to 13 residues. CDR3 loop: CASSLSGRDEQYF. Written as DNA, the CDR3 is TGTGCCAGCAGCCTTAGCGGGAGAGACGAGCAGTACTTC.

The V gene is TRBV28, the J gene TRBJ2-6, with unresolved D. V dropped 6 bases and J dropped 0 bases, with 9 bases sitting between them. In germline, CDR1 is MDHEN, CDR2 SYDVKM. This CDR3 comprises 15 residues. CDR3 sequence: CASSQVASGANVLTF. CDR3 sequence (DNA): TGTGCCAGCAGCCAAGTGGCCTCTGGGGCCAACGTCCTGACTTTC.

The J gene is TRBJ2-1, the V gene TRBV25-1, with a weak D call TRBD1 (6 bases). Germline assignment: CDR1 MGHDK and CDR2 SYGVNS. This CDR3 comprises 17 residues. V gave up 6 bases and J gave up 0 bases, with 18 bases separating them. This chain's CDR3 is CASSAGTSRSSYNEQFF. The CDR3, as DNA: TGTGCCAGCAGCGCTGGGACATCTAGGAGCTCCTACAATGAGCAGTTCTTC.

V and J are TRBV10-3 and TRBJ2-2; D ambiguous. The CDR3 is made up of 14 amino acids. The V and J ends lost 4 bases and 3 bases respectively, with 9 bases between them. CDR1 and CDR2 (germline): ENHRY, SYGVKD. CDR3 sequence: CAISANSDTGELFF. The DNA of the CDR3 is TGTGCCATCAGTGCAAACAGTGACACCGGGGAGCTGTTTTTT.

The J gene is TRBJ1-6, the V gene TRBV25-1, with D perhaps matching TRBD1 (5 bases). The germline V gene has CDR1 MGHDK and CDR2 SYGVNS. Trimming took 6 bases from V and 5 from J, leaving 17 bases between them. The CDR3 has 16 residues. The CDR3 coding sequence is TGTGCCAGCAGGCAGCCTGACAGTACAAATAATTCACCCCTCCACTTT. Residues: CASRQPDSTNNSPLHF.

In nucleotides, the CDR3 is TGTGCCAGCAGAAACCGGGATGGCAATCAGCCCCAGCATTTT. Its translation: CASRNRDGNQPQHF. The chain couples TRBV2 to TRBJ1-5, with unresolved D. V was pared by 6 bases and J by 2 bases, with 11 bases between. CDR1 is SNHLY and CDR2 is FYNNEI in the germline V gene. This CDR3 spans 14 amino acids.

This rearrangement joins TRBV9 to TRBJ2-7; 14 bases align to TRBD2. The germline V gene has CDR1 SGDLS and CDR2 YYNGEE. The CDR3 sequence is 15 residues long. The V segment lost 0 bases and the J segment 6 bases; nucleotides outside the gene matches: 2. CDR3 nucleotide sequence: TGTGCCAGCAGCGTAGGCGGGACTAGCGGGAGCGAGCAGTACTTC. It encodes CASSVGGTSGSEQYF.

The chain employs TRBV19 and TRBJ1-1; TRBD1 matches 9 bases. V shed 3 bases, J shed 6 bases, and the junction held 2 bases outside the gene matches. This CDR3 comprises 13 residues. Germline values: CDR1 LNHDA, CDR2 SQIVND (reference sequence). This CDR3 is CASSIWTGAEAFF. For the CDR3, the DNA is TGTGCCAGTAGTATCTGGACAGGGGCTGAAGCTTTCTTT.